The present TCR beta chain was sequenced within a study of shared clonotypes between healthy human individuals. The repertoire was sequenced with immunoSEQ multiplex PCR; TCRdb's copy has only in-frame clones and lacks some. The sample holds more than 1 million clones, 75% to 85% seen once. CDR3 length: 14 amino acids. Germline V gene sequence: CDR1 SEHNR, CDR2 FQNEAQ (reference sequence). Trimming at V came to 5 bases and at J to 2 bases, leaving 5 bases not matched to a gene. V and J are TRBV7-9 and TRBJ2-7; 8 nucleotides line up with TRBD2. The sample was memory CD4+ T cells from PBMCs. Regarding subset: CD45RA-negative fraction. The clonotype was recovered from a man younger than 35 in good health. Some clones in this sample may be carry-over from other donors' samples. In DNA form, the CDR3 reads TGTGCCAGCAGCCCCCCGGGGGGGGCCTACGAGCAGTACTTC. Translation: CASSPPGGAYEQYF. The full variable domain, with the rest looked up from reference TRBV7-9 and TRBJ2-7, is DTGVSQNPRHKITKRGQNVTFRCDPISEHNRLYWYRQTLGQGPEFLTYFQNEAQLEKSRLLSDRFSAERPKGSFSTLEIQRTEQGDSAMYLCASSPPGGAYEQYFGPGTRLTVT.